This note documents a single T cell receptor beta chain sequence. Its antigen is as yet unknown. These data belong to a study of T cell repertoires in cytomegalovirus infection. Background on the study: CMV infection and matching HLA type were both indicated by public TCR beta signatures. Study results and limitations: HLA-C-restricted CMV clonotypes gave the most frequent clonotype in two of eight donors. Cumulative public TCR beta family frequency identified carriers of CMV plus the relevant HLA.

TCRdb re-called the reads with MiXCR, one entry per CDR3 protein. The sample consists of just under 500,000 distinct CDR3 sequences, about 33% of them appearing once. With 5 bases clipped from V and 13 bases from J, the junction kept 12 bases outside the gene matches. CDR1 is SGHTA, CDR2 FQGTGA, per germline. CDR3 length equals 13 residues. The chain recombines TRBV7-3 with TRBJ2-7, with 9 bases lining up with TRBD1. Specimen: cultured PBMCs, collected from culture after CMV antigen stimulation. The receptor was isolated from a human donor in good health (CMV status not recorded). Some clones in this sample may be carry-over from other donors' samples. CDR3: CASSTDRGLSLYF. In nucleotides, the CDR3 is TGTGCCAGCAGCACGGACAGGGGACTATCACTCTACTTC.